The 12 T cell receptor beta chains in this list originate from one sample, sequenced in a study of blood T cell repertoires in COVID-19. Assay used: immunoSEQ multiplex PCR; TCRdb lists only in-frame clones, some missing. Counted here are 20,000 or so clones, roughly 86% occurring once; the ten biggest clones make up about a sixth. Sequenced input: peripheral blood. These TCRs come from a man in his sixties or seventies with acute or convalescent COVID-19.

The V gene is TRBV20-1, the J gene TRBJ2-3; 11 bases are shared with TRBD1. Germline V gene lookup returns CDR1 DFQATT and CDR2 SNEGSKA (reference sequence). V gave up 3 bases and J gave up 5 bases; unmatched junction bases: 7. The CDR3 covers 15 residues. As DNA, the CDR3 is TGCAGTGCTAGTCTCGGGACAGGGGGAAGAGATACGCAGTATTTT. Protein sequence: CSASLGTGGRDTQYF.

The V gene is TRBV3-1 (or the pseudogene TRBV3-2), the J gene TRBJ1-2; 7 bases align to TRBD1. CDR3 size: 15 residues. Germline V gene lookup returns CDR1 LGHDT and CDR2 YNNKEL (reference sequence). Trimming took 3 bases from V and 6 from J; bases not matched to a gene: 10. The CDR3 bases are TGTGCCAGCAGCCAGGGACCTCAGGGGGAGCATGGCTACACCTTC. This encodes CASSQGPQGEHGYTF.

This chain uses TRBV6-2 or TRBV6-3 with TRBJ1-2; D unclear. The CDR3 spans 12 residues. The V end was cut by 7 bases, the J end by 8 bases, with 14 bases between. Germline CDR1 reads MNHEY; CDR2 reads SVGEGT. The CDR3 DNA reads TGTGCCAGCAACCCCCGAGGGTACGGCTACACCTTC. Translating it yields CASNPRGYGYTF.

The V call is TRBV29-1, the J call TRBJ1-1; 7 bases agree with TRBD1. Germline CDR1 is SQVTM and CDR2 is ANQGSEA. With V trimmed by 7 bases and J by 0 bases, 5 bases remained unmatched. The CDR3 contains 13 residues. As DNA, the CDR3 is TGCAGCGGGCGACAGGGAATGAACACTGAAGCTTTCTTT. This encodes CSGRQGMNTEAFF.

The chain employs TRBV29-1 and TRBJ2-1; D remains ambiguous. The ends were cut back, 1 base at V and 6 bases at J, with 19 bases in the middle. Germline CDR1 and CDR2: SQVTM and ANQGSEA. The CDR3 covers 16 residues. As DNA, the CDR3 is TGCAGCGTTGAAGGTTACCTAGTCCAAACCGCCAATGAGCAGTTCTTC. Translating it yields CSVEGYLVQTANEQFF.

This chain connects TRBV7-2 to TRBJ2-1, with 8 nucleotides matching TRBD2. Germline CDR1 is SGHTA and CDR2 is FQGNSA. CDR3 length: 15 amino acids. With 0 bases clipped from V and 7 bases from J, the junction kept 5 bases outside the gene matches. The CDR3 protein is CASSLAGTSSNEQFF. The CDR3 DNA reads as TGTGCCAGCAGCTTAGCGGGGACTAGTTCGAATGAGCAGTTCTTC. Full variable domain (remainder filled in from reference TRBV7-2 and TRBJ2-1): GAGVSQSPSNKVTEKGKDVELRCDPISGHTALYWYRQSLGQGLEFLIYFQGNSAPDKSGLPSDRFSAERTGGSVSTLTIQRTQQEDSAVYLCASSLAGTSSNEQFFGPGTRLTVL.

The chain is built from TRBV7-3 and TRBJ2-1; 8 positions agree with TRBD2. CDR1 SGHTA and CDR2 FQGTGA come from the germline V gene. Unmatched junction bases numbered 10, after V lost 5 bases and J lost 7 bases. The CDR3 spans 15 residues. For the CDR3, the DNA is TGTGCCAGCAGCCCTGGGACTAGTTTGTCAAATGAGCAGTTCTTC. Translating it yields CASSPGTSLSNEQFF.

V is TRBV4-3 and J is TRBJ1-2, with D perhaps matching TRBD1 (5 bases). Trimming shortened V by 0 bases and J by 8 bases, and 13 bases separated the two germline ends. The CDR3 length is 14 residues. Germline V gene lookup returns CDR1 LGHNA and CDR2 YSLEER. The CDR3 DNA sequence: TGCGCCAGCAGCCAAGAGGGGCAGGCCGGGGGCTACACCTTC. Translating it yields CASSQEGQAGGYTF.

A few counts support this clone. The chain combines TRBV19 with TRBJ1-6; 7 bases are a match to TRBD1. Germline V gene lookup returns CDR1 LNHDA and CDR2 SQIVND (reference sequence). V was clipped by 7 bases and J by 8 bases; unmatched bases: 5. The CDR3 contains 13 residues. CDR3 sequence: CASNLGQDSPLHF. The CDR3 bases are TGTGCCAGTAATCTCGGACAGGATTCACCCCTCCACTTT.

The CDR3 loop reads CASSQDKEAGVSYEQYF. The CDR3 region has the DNA TGTGCCAGCAGCCAAGATAAGGAGGCAGGGGTCTCCTACGAGCAGTACTTC. The chain has TRBV3-1 (or the pseudogene TRBV3-2) and TRBJ2-7; D is perhaps TRBD1 (6 bases). The V end was cut by 0 bases, the J end by 0 bases, with 15 bases between. The CDR3 is 17 amino acids. CDR1 is LGHDT and CDR2 is YNNKEL in the germline V gene (reference sequence).

The chain employs TRBV5-1 and TRBJ2-1; TRBD2 aligns across 11 bases. With V trimmed by 4 bases and J by 8 bases, 11 bases remained unmatched. CDR3 length equals 16 residues. Germline assignment: CDR1 SGHRS and CDR2 YFSETQ. The CDR3 spells CASSTALAGGSDEQFF. In nucleotides, the CDR3 is TGCGCCAGCAGCACCGCGCTAGCGGGAGGAAGCGATGAGCAGTTCTTC.

V and J are TRBV29-1 and TRBJ1-5; possibly TRBD1 for D (5 bases). Looked up from germline, CDR1 is SQVTM and CDR2 is ANQGSEA. The length of the CDR3 is 13 residues. The V gene lost 1 base and the J gene lost 8 bases, with 12 bases spanning the gap. The CDR3 here is CSVEAGDGEPQHF. In DNA form, the CDR3 reads TGCAGCGTTGAAGCGGGGGACGGAGAGCCCCAGCATTTT.